Shown below are 32 T cell receptor beta chains from a single sample sequenced in a study of T-cell reconstitution after alpha-beta-depleted transplantation in children. During its preparation, the TCRbeta library received unique molecular identifiers. TCRdb reanalysed the PCR reads using MiXCR and keeps one entry per CDR3 protein. The data hold 240,000 or so distinct CDR3 sequences, with 8.2% observed a single time. The specimen was PBMCs, mostly from graft donor cells, collected 180 days after TCRalphabeta/CD19-depleted stem cell transplant. Source of these receptors: a male patient aged 10 to 17 who had a stem cell transplant for acute lymphoblastic leukemia, so the T cells may come from the graft donor.

This clonotype showed up many times. This chain links TRBV19 with TRBJ2-1; 13 bases match TRBD2. Germline V lookup: CDR1 LNHDA, CDR2 SQIVND (reference sequence). Unmatched junction bases numbered 3, after V lost 4 bases and J lost 6 bases. This CDR3 region has 15 residues. This CDR3 reads CASSRGLAGSNEQFF. CDR3 nucleotide sequence: TGTGCCAGTAGTAGGGGACTAGCGGGATCCAATGAGCAGTTCTTC.

This clonotype appeared many times. The chain uses TRBV11-2 and TRBJ1-6; possibly TRBD1 for D (5 bases). The V and J ends lost 2 bases and 5 bases respectively, with 16 bases between them. Germline values: CDR1 SGHAT, CDR2 FQNNGV. This CDR3 spans 17 amino acids. In DNA, the CDR3 is TGTGCCAGCAGCTTAAGGCCGGTCCTGGGGGATAATTCACCCCTCCACTTT. Translation gives CASSLRPVLGDNSPLHF.

The chain employs TRBV28 and TRBJ2-7; tentatively, D is TRBD1 (6 bases). The length of the CDR3 is 14 residues. Germline loops: CDR1 MDHEN, CDR2 SYDVKM. Trimming shortened V by 6 bases and J by 0 bases, and 12 bases separated the two germline ends. Written as DNA, the CDR3 is TGTGCCAGCAGCCGGAGGACAGACTCCTACGAGCAGTACTTC. Encoded protein: CASSRRTDSYEQYF.

The chain is built from TRBV6-5 and TRBJ2-7; TRBD1 matches 11 bases. In germline, CDR1 is MNHEY, CDR2 SVGAGI. J gave up 6 bases and V 2 bases, and 9 bases lay outside the gene matches. The length of the CDR3 is 16 residues. CDR3 nucleotide sequence: TGTGCCAGCAGTTACCCAGGACAGGGGGCGCATGTCGAGCAGTACTTC. Translated, it gives CASSYPGQGAHVEQYF.

This clonotype has a count of ten or more. The V and J genes are TRBV5-1 and TRBJ2-5, with a weak D call TRBD2 (5 bases). This CDR3 spans 15 amino acids. The germline V gene has CDR1 SGHRS and CDR2 YFSETQ. Trimming left V 0 bases short and J 3 bases short, with 12 bases between. The CDR3: CASSLAPQTKETQYF. The DNA for the CDR3 is TGCGCCAGCAGCTTGGCCCCCCAGACTAAAGAGACCCAGTACTTC.

This clonotype was observed at least ten times. The rearrangement uses TRBV7-8 and TRBJ2-3, with D maybe TRBD1 (6 bases). The CDR3 consists of 14 residues. V gave up 5 bases and J gave up 2 bases, with 11 bases separating them. In germline, CDR1 is SGHVS, CDR2 FQNEAQ. The CDR3 DNA sequence: TGTGCCAGCAGCCCGGACAGCCACACAGATACGCAGTATTTT. Its protein is CASSPDSHTDTQYF.

This clonotype occurred many times. The chain employs TRBV7-9 and TRBJ2-3; no reliable D call. The CDR3 length is 14 residues. Germline loops: CDR1 SEHNR, CDR2 FQNEAQ (reference sequence). The V end lost 11 bases, the J end lost 1 base, and 16 bases lay between the germline ends. CDR3 region: CASAPHHGTDTQYF. The CDR3 nucleotides are TGTGCCTCAGCCCCCCACCACGGCACAGATACGCAGTATTTT.

This clonotype was recorded many times. The rearrangement uses TRBV28 and TRBJ2-1; TRBD2 matches 9 bases. Losses at the gene ends were 6 bases for V and 4 bases for J; bases not matched to a gene: 7. CDR3 length equals 15 residues. Germline CDR1 MDHEN, CDR2 SYDVKM. The CDR3 nucleotides are TGTGCCAGCAGCTTTACTAGCGGGCCGTACAATGAGCAGTTCTTC. It specifies CASSFTSGPYNEQFF.

This clonotype was counted at least ten times. The CDR3 region is CSAVRDRGADTQYF. The DNA of the CDR3 is TGCAGTGCTGTCCGGGACAGGGGGGCAGATACGCAGTATTTT. The rearrangement uses TRBV20-1 and TRBJ2-3; 11 nucleotides match TRBD1. The CDR3 spans 14 residues. In germline, CDR1 is DFQATT, CDR2 SNEGSKA (reference sequence). V trimming: 5 bases; J trimming: 4 bases; junction bases outside the gene matches: 5.

In this sample, this clonotype turned up many times. The CDR3 DNA is TGTGCCAGCAGCTCAGGGCTCAGGGAGACCCAGTACTTC. It yields the protein CASSSGLRETQYF. The J gene is TRBJ2-5, the V gene TRBV12-3 or TRBV12-4; a possible D gene is TRBD1 (5 bases). The CDR3 is 13 amino acids. Deletions cut 6 bases from V and 5 bases from J, with 13 bases between.

In this sample, this clonotype turned up many times. This chain links TRBV18 with TRBJ2-2, with 7 bases aligning to TRBD2. J gave up 1 base and V 3 bases, and 2 bases lay outside the gene matches. CDR3 length equals 15 residues. Germline loops: CDR1 KGHSH, CDR2 LQKENI. CDR3 protein: CASSPTSLNTGELFF. The CDR3 coding sequence is TGTGCCAGCTCACCGACTAGCCTGAACACCGGGGAGCTGTTTTTT.

The rearrangement links TRBV2 to TRBJ2-3; D perhaps matches TRBD1 (6 bases). Trimming removed 8 bases from V and 3 bases from J, with 15 bases in between. Looked up from germline, CDR1 is SNHLY and CDR2 is FYNNEI. The CDR3 totals 14 residues. CDR3 coding DNA: TGTGCCAGCCGGGACAATCTGGCTACAGATACGCAGTATTTT. Its protein is CASRDNLATDTQYF. Based on the CDR3 plus reference TRBV2 and TRBJ2-3, the full variable domain is EPEVTQTPSHQVTQMGQEVILRCVPISNHLYFYWYRQILGQKVEFLVSFYNNEISEKSEIFDDQFSVERPDGSNFTLKIRSTKLEDSAMYFCASRDNLATDTQYFGPGTRLTVL.

This clonotype was seen ten or more times. The gene calls are TRBV4-1 and TRBJ1-4, with D perhaps matching TRBD1 (5 bases). CDR1 and CDR2 (germline): MGHRA, YSYEKL. Trimming pared 1 base from V and 3 bases from J, leaving 9 bases between. The CDR3 length is 15 residues. CDR3 amino acids: CASSQVWGANEKLFF. The DNA of the CDR3 is TGCGCCAGCAGCCAAGTTTGGGGGGCTAATGAAAAACTGTTTTTT.

The table lists this clonotype with many counts. DNA of the CDR3: TGTGCCAGCAGCCCCGGGTCTCCAGGGACAGATACGCAGTATTTT. It is translated as CASSPGSPGTDTQYF. J is TRBJ2-3 and V is TRBV7-8, with D possibly matching TRBD1 (5 bases). V lost 5 bases, J lost 3 bases, and 15 bases lay in between. The CDR3 has 15 amino acids. CDR1 SGHVS and CDR2 FQNEAQ come from the germline V gene. The entire variable domain, with the rest obtained from reference TRBV7-8 and TRBJ2-3, is as follows: GAGVSQSPRYKVAKRGQDVALRCDPISGHVSLFWYQQALGQGPEFLTYFQNEAQLDKSGLPSDRFFAERPEGSVSTLKIQRTQQEDSAVYLCASSPGSPGTDTQYFGPGTRLTVL.

This clonotype was recorded many times. This chain connects TRBV29-1 to TRBJ1-6, with 7 positions matching TRBD1. V lost 7 bases to trimming and J lost 7 bases; unmatched junction nucleotides: 7. Germline V CDR1 and CDR2: SQVTM, ANQGSEA. This CDR3 contains 13 residues. CDR3 protein: CSAWTGGNSPLHF. CDR3 nucleotide sequence: TGCAGCGCATGGACAGGTGGGAATTCACCCCTCCACTTT. The whole variable domain, filled in from reference TRBV29-1 and TRBJ1-6, reads SAVISQKPSRDICQRGTSLTIQCQVDSQVTMMFWYRQQPGQSLTLIATANQGSEATYESGFVIDKFPISRPNLTFSTLTVSNMSPEDSSIYLCSAWTGGNSPLHFGNGTRLTVT.

This clonotype was counted many times. This sequence joins TRBV7-9 and TRBJ2-1; D not resolved. Trimming cost V 5 bases and J 8 bases, with 10 bases left between them. The CDR3 runs 12 residues. Germline CDR1 is SEHNR and CDR2 is FQNEAQ (reference sequence). The CDR3 DNA follows: TGTGCCAGCAGCCACCTAGATTATGAGCAGTTCTTC. It translates to CASSHLDYEQFF.

Many counts were recorded for this clonotype. V usage is TRBV21-1 and J usage is TRBJ2-1. TRBV21-1 is a documented pseudogene. This CDR3 contains 14 residues. In DNA form, the CDR3 reads TGTGCCTCTCGTGGGAACCGTTCCTACAATGAGCAGTTCTTC. It translates to CASRGNRSYNEQFF.

This clonotype was seen many times. This sequence joins TRBV20-1 and TRBJ2-1, with TRBD1 matching 10 bases. The CDR3 totals 17 residues. V trimming: 2 bases; J trimming: 2 bases; junction bases outside the gene matches: 9. Germline values: CDR1 DFQATT, CDR2 SNEGSKA (reference sequence). The CDR3 reads CSARLSRGQGAYNEQFF. Here the CDR3 DNA reads TGCAGTGCTAGACTTTCTCGCGGACAGGGGGCCTACAATGAGCAGTTCTTC.

This clonotype has a count of ten or more. V usage is TRBV9 and J usage is TRBJ2-2; 10 nucleotides align to TRBD2. The ends lost 0 bases at V and 7 bases at J; junction bases unmatched: 6. Germline lookup yields CDR1 SGDLS and CDR2 YYNGEE. This CDR3 spans 16 amino acids. This chain's CDR3 is CASSVGMLAGVGELFF. The CDR3 DNA reads as TGTGCCAGCAGCGTAGGAATGCTAGCGGGGGTCGGGGAGCTGTTTTTT. The full variable domain, its missing parts supplied by reference TRBV9 and TRBJ2-2, is DSGVTQTPKHLITATGQRVTLRCSPRSGDLSVYWYQQSLDQGLQFLIQYYNGEERAKGNILERFSAQQFPDLHSELNLSSLELGDSALYFCASSVGMLAGVGELFFGEGSRLTVL.

Many counts were recorded for this clonotype. J is TRBJ1-1 and V is TRBV14, with D possibly TRBD1 on 5 matching bases. CDR1 SGHDN and CDR2 FVKESK come from the germline V gene. The V end was cut by 3 bases, the J end by 7 bases, with 18 bases between. This CDR3 is 15 amino acids long. The CDR3 nucleotides read TGTGCCAGCAGCCACGTGATCGGGACGACTAATGAAGCTTTCTTT. It codes for CASSHVIGTTNEAFF.

This clonotype was counted many times. The chain combines TRBV11-2 with TRBJ2-3, with 8 bases lining up with TRBD2. The length of the CDR3 is 15 residues. Germline V CDR1 and CDR2: SGHAT, FQNNGV. Trimming removed 2 bases from V and 1 base from J; junction bases left unmatched: 2. As DNA, the CDR3 is TGTGCCAGCAGCTTACTCGGGGGGGGCACAGATACGCAGTATTTT. It codes for CASSLLGGGTDTQYF.

This clonotype was counted ten times or more. This chain links TRBV20-1 with TRBJ2-2; 8 positions agree with TRBD2. Looked up from germline, CDR1 is DFQATT and CDR2 is SNEGSKA (reference sequence). This CDR3 has 14 amino acids. With 4 bases clipped from V and 5 bases from J, the junction kept 6 bases outside the gene matches. CDR3 amino acids: CSAIRAGGTGELFF. The CDR3 DNA reads as TGCAGTGCTATTCGGGCGGGAGGAACCGGGGAGCTGTTTTTT.

Many counts were recorded for this clonotype. The chain uses TRBV7-3 and TRBJ2-7; a possible D gene is TRBD2 (5 bases). This CDR3 contains 14 residues. Trimming stripped 4 bases from V and 7 bases from J, with 17 bases between. Per germline, CDR1 SGHTA and CDR2 FQGTGA. The CDR3 region has the DNA TGTGCCAGCAGCTCCGCCGGACCCCGCGGGGAGCAGTACTTC. This translates into CASSSAGPRGEQYF.

This clonotype was counted ten times or more. The chain's CDR3 is CASGARRGSTSPSGNTIYF. The CDR3 DNA is TGTGCTAGTGGGGCTCGCCGGGGCTCCACCTCTCCCTCTGGAAACACCATATATTTT. This sequence joins TRBV12-5 and TRBJ1-3, with D maybe TRBD1 (5 bases). Germline CDR1 reads LGHNT; CDR2 reads FRNRAP. Deletions cut 6 bases from V and 0 bases from J, with 24 bases between. This CDR3 contains 19 residues.

For this clonotype: This may arise from a read error, as a much more abundant clone is one base away. The chain employs TRBV7-9 and TRBJ1-5, with unresolved D. The CDR3 spans 12 residues. CDR1 and CDR2 (germline): SEHNR, FQNEAQ (reference sequence). V gave up 1 base and J gave up 9 bases, with 7 bases separating them. The CDR3 DNA sequence: TGTGCCAGCAGCTTAGGGTTGCGGCCCCAGCATTTT. Translated: CASSLGLRPQHF.

This clonotype was counted ten times or more. The chain recombines TRBV4-1 with TRBJ2-2; D gene unclear. V was clipped by 5 bases and J by 6 bases, with 13 bases between them. Germline loops: CDR1 MGHRA, CDR2 YSYEKL. The CDR3 length is 14 residues. The CDR3 nucleotides read TGCGCCAGCAGCTGTTGGCCGCCCTCCGGGGAGCTGTTTTTT. It encodes CASSCWPPSGELFF.

At least ten counts were recorded for this clonotype. This chain links TRBV5-1 with TRBJ2-3; D call uncertain. The CDR3 is 12 amino acids. CDR1 SGHRS and CDR2 YFSETQ come from the germline V gene. Trimming removed 3 bases at V and 7 bases at J, with 9 bases between. The CDR3 reads CASSSSANTQYF. The CDR3, as DNA: TGCGCCAGCAGCTCCTCGGCGAATACGCAGTATTTT. Filled out from reference TRBV5-1 and TRBJ2-3, the complete variable domain reads KAGVTQTPRYLIKTRGQQVTLSCSPISGHRSVSWYQQTPGQGLQFLFEYFSETQRNKGNFPGRFSGRQFSNSRSEMNVSTLELGDSALYLCASSSSANTQYFGPGTRLTVL.

This clonotype was counted only a few times. The V and J genes are TRBV6-8 and TRBJ2-7, with D possibly TRBD2 on 6 matching bases. Germline-derived CDR1 and CDR2 are MNHGY and SAAAGT. The length of the CDR3 is 13 residues. The V gene lost 8 bases and the J gene lost 4 bases, with 15 bases spanning the gap. The CDR3 nucleotides read TGTGCCAGCTCCAAGACCGGGAGATACGAGCAGTACTTC. The encoded protein is CASSKTGRYEQYF.

The rearrangement links TRBV20-1 to TRBJ2-7; 11 bases line up with TRBD2. J gave up 4 bases and V 4 bases, and 12 bases lay outside the gene matches. Germline values: CDR1 DFQATT, CDR2 SNEGSKA (reference sequence). The length of the CDR3 is 16 residues. As DNA, the CDR3 is TGCAGTGCTACTTACTACGGTACTAGCGGGAGATACGAGCAGTACTTC. Protein sequence: CSATYYGTSGRYEQYF.

There are many counts of this clonotype. This chain connects TRBV5-1 to TRBJ2-3; unclear D gene. The CDR3 extends over 15 amino acids. Trimming cost V 0 bases and J 0 bases, with 8 bases left between them. Per the germline V gene, CDR1 is SGHRS and CDR2 is YFSETQ. This chain's CDR3 is CASSLAEMSTDTQYF. The CDR3 nucleotides read TGCGCCAGCAGCTTGGCCGAAATGAGCACAGATACGCAGTATTTT.

This clonotype was seen many times. V and J are TRBV6-2 or TRBV6-3 and TRBJ1-2; D ambiguous. The germline CDR1 and CDR2 sequences are MNHEY and SVGEGT. V lost 4 bases, J lost 7 bases, and 7 bases lay in between. The CDR3 is 11 residues long. The CDR3 DNA reads TGTGCCAGCAGTTCAAGGGTTGGCTACACCTTC. Translation gives CASSSRVGYTF.

This clonotype came up many times. The V call is TRBV6-5, the J call TRBJ2-1; D might be TRBD1 (6 bases). The CDR3 runs 12 residues. CDR1 and CDR2 (germline): MNHEY, SVGAGI. V was clipped by 2 bases and J by 14 bases, with 13 bases between them. CDR3: CASSYLPGHEFF. As DNA, the CDR3 is TGTGCCAGCAGTTACCTTCCGGGACACGAGTTCTTC.